This T cell receptor beta chain was obtained from a study of blood T cell repertoires in COVID-19. V was clipped by 3 bases and J by 9 bases; unmatched bases: 16. Looked up from germline, CDR1 is SGDLS and CDR2 is YYNGEE. The CDR3 contains 16 residues. Per the original methods: By means of reference gene primer amplification, nucleated cell counts were estimated. Produced via immunoSEQ multiplex PCR; TCRdb's table is partial and in-frame only. The D gene and trimming were derived from the DNA, and the V and J assignments and clone size from that table. The sample shows about 210,000 clones, about 83% of them seen only once.

Material: peripheral blood. V is TRBV9 and J is TRBJ2-3; 7 nucleotides match TRBD2. The clonotype was recovered from a man between 50 and 59 years old with active or convalescent COVID-19. The chain's CDR3 is CASSGDGLGKSETQYF. Written as DNA, the CDR3 is TGTGCCAGCAGCGGAGACGGACTAGGCAAATCCGAAACGCAGTATTTT.